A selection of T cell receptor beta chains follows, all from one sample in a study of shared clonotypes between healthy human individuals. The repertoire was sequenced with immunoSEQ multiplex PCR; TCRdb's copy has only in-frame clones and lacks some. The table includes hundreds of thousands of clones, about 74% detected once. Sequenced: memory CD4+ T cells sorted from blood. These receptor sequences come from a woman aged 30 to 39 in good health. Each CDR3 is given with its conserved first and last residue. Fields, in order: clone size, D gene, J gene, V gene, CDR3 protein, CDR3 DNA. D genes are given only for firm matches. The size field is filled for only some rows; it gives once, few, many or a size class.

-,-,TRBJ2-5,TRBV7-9,CASSTRAEETQYF,TGTGCCAGCAGCACCCGGGCTGAAGAGACCCAGTACTTC
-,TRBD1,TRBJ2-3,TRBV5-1,CASSLGTDPSTDTQYF,TGCGCCAGCAGCCTCGGGACAGATCCTAGCACAGATACGCAGTATTTT
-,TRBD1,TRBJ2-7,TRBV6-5,CASSRSDRPGPEYF,TGTGCCAGCAGTCGCTCGGACAGGCCGGGTCCGGAGTACTTC
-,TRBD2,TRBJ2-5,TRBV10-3,CAIRKREGTETQYF,TGTGCCATCAGGAAGCGGGAGGGGACCGAGACCCAGTACTTC
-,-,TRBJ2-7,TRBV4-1,CASSPIRLPSSYEQYF,TGCGCCAGCAGCCCAATCCGACTGCCATCCTCCTACGAGCAGTACTTC
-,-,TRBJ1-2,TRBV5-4,CASRTGGGLGYTF,TGTGCCAGCAGAACCGGCGGGGGGCTGGGCTACACCTTC
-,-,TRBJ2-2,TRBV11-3,CASSLEGATGELFF,TGTGCCAGCAGCTTGGAGGGGGCAACCGGGGAGCTGTTTTTT
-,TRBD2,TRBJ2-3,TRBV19,CASRVAGGPDTQYF,TGTGCCAGTAGAGTGGCGGGAGGGCCAGATACGCAGTATTTT
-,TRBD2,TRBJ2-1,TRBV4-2,CASSSQGLAGGNEQFF,TGTGCCAGCAGCTCGCAAGGACTAGCGGGGGGCAATGAGCAGTTCTTC
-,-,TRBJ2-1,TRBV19,CASSIDRGRGTYNEQFF,TGTGCCAGTAGTATAGATAGGGGGAGGGGTACGTACAATGAGCAGTTCTTC
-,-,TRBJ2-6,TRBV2,CASSEEAEANVLTF,TGTGCCAGCAGTGAGGAGGCTGAGGCCAACGTCCTGACTTTC
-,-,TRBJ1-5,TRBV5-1,CASSLSGSYSNQPQHF,TGCGCCAGCAGCTTGTCGGGGTCCTATAGCAATCAGCCCCAGCATTTT
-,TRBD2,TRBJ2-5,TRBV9,CASSVFGGETQYF,TGTGCCAGCAGCGTATTCGGGGGGGAGACCCAGTACTTC
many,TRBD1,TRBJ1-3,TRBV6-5,CASSYSGQGNTIYF,TGTGCCAGCAGTTACTCGGGACAGGGAAACACCATATATTTT
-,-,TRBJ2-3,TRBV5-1,CASSLAASTDTQYF,TGCGCCAGCAGCTTAGCGGCTAGCACAGATACGCAGTATTTT
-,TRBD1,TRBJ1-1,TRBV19,CASSTQGQGATEAFF,TGTGCCAGTAGTACTCAAGGACAGGGGGCAACTGAAGCTTTCTTT
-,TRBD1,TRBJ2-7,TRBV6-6,CASSYLGTGAYEQYF,TGTGCCAGCAGTTATCTTGGGACAGGGGCTTACGAGCAGTACTTC
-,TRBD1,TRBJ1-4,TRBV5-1,CASRQGAGAEEKLFF,TGCGCCAGCAGGCAGGGGGCAGGAGCGGAAGAAAAACTGTTTTTT
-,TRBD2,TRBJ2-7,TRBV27,CASSPGLARTHRGEQYF,TGTGCCAGCAGTCCCGGACTAGCTAGGACTCATCGGGGCGAGCAGTACTTC
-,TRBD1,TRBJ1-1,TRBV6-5,CASINRGGETEAFF,TGTGCCAGCATTAACAGGGGTGGGGAAACTGAAGCTTTCTTT
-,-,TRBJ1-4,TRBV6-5,CASSYSFKVGEKLFF,TGTGCCAGCAGTTACTCGTTCAAGGTCGGCGAAAAACTGTTTTTT
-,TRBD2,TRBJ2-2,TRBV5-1,CASSPGTRDTGELFF,TGCGCCAGCAGCCCCGGGACTAGAGATACCGGGGAGCTGTTTTTT
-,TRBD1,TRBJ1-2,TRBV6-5,CASSHPGQGHGYTF,TGTGCCAGCAGCCACCCCGGACAGGGGCATGGCTACACCTTC
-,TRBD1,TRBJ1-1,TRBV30,CAWRTRQGNTEAFF,TGTGCCTGGAGGACCAGACAGGGTAATACTGAAGCTTTCTTT